This T cell receptor beta chain was captured by sequencing in a study of response to subunit inactivated influenza vaccine. Regarding the study as a whole: Researchers suggested that each seasonal influenza vaccination recruits few new T cells.

One entry per CDR3 protein, called by TCRdb with MiXCR from the RT-PCR reads. There are 860,000 or so distinct CDR3 sequences in the sample; around 20% occur only once, and approximately 10% lies in the top ten. In regard to this clonotype: The antigen remains unidentified.

The sequence was collected from a man over 45 who received an inactivated influenza vaccine. The sequencing here drew on PBMCs from blood, taken about 5 days after vaccination.

The CDR3 spells CASSLSWTSLETQYF. Here the CDR3 DNA reads TGTGCCAGCAGTTTATCGTGGACCTCCCTAGAGACCCAGTACTTC. The V gene is TRBV27, the J gene TRBJ2-5; D is uncertain. The CDR3 runs to 15 residues. Trimming removed 0 bases from V and 4 bases from J, with 12 bases in between. CDR1 is MNHEY, CDR2 SMNVEV, per germline (reference sequence).